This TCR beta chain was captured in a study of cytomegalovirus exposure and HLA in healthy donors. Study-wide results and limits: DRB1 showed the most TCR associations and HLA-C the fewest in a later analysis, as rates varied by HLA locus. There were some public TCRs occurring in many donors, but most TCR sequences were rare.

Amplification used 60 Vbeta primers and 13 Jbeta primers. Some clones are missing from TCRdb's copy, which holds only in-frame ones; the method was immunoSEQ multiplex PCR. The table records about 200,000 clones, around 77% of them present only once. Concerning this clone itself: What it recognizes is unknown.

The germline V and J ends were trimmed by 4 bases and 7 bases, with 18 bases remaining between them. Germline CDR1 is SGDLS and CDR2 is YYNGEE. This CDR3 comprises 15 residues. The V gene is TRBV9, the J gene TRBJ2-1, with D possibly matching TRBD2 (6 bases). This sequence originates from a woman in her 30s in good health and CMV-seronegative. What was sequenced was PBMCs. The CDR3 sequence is CASSSPLRDGNEQFF. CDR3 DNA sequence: TGTGCCAGCAGCTCCCCGTTGCGGGATGGGAATGAGCAGTTCTTC.